This TCR beta chain emerged from a study of shared clonotypes between healthy human individuals. Across several immunoSEQ plates, the genomic DNA of each subset was split evenly. Profiled with immunoSEQ multiplex PCR; TCRdb holds only in-frame clones, not every one. This table has around 430,000 clones, 75% to 85% appearing once. Unmatched junction bases numbered 8, after V lost 5 bases and J lost 5 bases. Germline loops: CDR1 SEHNR, CDR2 FQNEAQ (reference sequence). The CDR3 is made up of 15 amino acids. This chain connects TRBV7-9 to TRBJ2-7, with 11 bases matching TRBD1. The sequence came from a middle-aged woman in good health. Some clones in this sample may be carry-over from other donors' samples. Material: PBMCs. CDR3 sequence: CASSAPGQGVNEQYF. The CDR3 DNA sequence: TGTGCCAGCAGCGCTCCGGGACAGGGGGTCAACGAGCAGTACTTC.